Included here is one T cell receptor beta chain sequence, with context. The source of the sample is a study of blood T cell repertoires in COVID-19. Study context: The United States, Italy and Spain supplied acute and convalescent COVID-19 samples.

As handled by the study authors: Amplification from reference gene primers served as the basis for estimated nucleated cell counts. Here immunoSEQ multiplex PCR was the method, and the copy in TCRdb shows in-frame clones only, minus some. V, J and clone size derive from that table, while D and trimming were established from the DNA sequence. The repertoire holds some 180,000 clones, with approximately 91% as singletons. CDR3 size: 17 residues. J gave up 4 bases and V 2 bases, and 6 bases lay outside the gene matches. CDR1 and CDR2 from the germline V gene are LGHNA and YNFKEQ. The gene calls are TRBV4-2 and TRBJ2-3; 13 bases align to TRBD2. Specimen: peripheral blood. This TCR came from a man aged 45-65 years with COVID-19, enrolled during active disease. As DNA, the CDR3 is TGTGCCAGCAGCCAAACTAGCGGGGGGGCAAATCCAGATACGCAGTATTTT. Residues: CASSQTSGGANPDTQYF.